Sequencing of this T cell receptor (beta chain) was carried out in a study of blood T cell repertoires in COVID-19. Study information: Spain, Italy and the United States supplied samples that represented acute and convalescent COVID-19. T cells, B-cell-depleted T cells, or PBMCs supplied cDNA or gDNA.

In the authors' workflow: Counts of nucleated cells, estimated from reference gene primer amplification, were obtained. Measured with immunoSEQ multiplex PCR; TCRdb has only the in-frame clones, and not every one. V and J calls and clone size follow that table, whereas D and trimming were derived from the DNA. This table holds under 100,000 clones, about nine tenths found once. This clonotype originated in a man aged 45-60 years with acute or convalescent COVID-19. The sample consisted of peripheral blood.

Written as DNA, the CDR3 is TGTGCCACCAGCAGTCCCGGACAGGGGGTCACTGAAGCTTTCTTT. Translated: CATSSPGQGVTEAFF. The chain combines TRBV15 with TRBJ1-1, with 10 nucleotides matching TRBD1. This CDR3 is 15 amino acids long. CDR1 is LNHNV and CDR2 is YYDKDF in the germline V gene (reference sequence). V was pared by 3 bases and J by 4 bases, with 5 bases of the junction left unmatched.